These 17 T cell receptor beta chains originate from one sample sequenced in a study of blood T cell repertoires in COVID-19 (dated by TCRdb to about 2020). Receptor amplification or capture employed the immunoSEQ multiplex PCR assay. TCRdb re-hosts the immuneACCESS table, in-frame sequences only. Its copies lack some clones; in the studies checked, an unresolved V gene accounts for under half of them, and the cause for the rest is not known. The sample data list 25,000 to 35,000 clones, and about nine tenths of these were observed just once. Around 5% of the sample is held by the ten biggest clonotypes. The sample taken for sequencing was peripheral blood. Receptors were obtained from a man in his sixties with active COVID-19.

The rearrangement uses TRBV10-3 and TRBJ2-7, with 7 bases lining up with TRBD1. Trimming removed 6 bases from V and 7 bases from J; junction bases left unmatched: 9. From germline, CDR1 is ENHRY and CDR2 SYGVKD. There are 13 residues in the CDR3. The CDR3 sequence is CAISLDRDREQYF. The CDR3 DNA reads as TGTGCCATCAGCCTCGACAGGGATCGGGAGCAGTACTTC.

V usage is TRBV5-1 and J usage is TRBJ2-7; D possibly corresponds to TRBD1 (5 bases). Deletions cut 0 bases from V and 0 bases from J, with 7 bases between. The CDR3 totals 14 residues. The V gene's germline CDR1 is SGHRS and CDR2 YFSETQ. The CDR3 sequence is CASSLGQNSYEQYF. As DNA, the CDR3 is TGCGCCAGCAGCTTGGGACAGAACTCCTACGAGCAGTACTTC.

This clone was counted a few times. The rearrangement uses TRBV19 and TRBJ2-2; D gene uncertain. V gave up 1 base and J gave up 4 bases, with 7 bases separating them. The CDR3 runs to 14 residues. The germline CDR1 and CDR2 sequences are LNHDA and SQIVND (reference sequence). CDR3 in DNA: TGTGCCAGTAGTATAGGGGCAGGCACCGGGGAGCTGTTTTTT. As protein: CASSIGAGTGELFF.

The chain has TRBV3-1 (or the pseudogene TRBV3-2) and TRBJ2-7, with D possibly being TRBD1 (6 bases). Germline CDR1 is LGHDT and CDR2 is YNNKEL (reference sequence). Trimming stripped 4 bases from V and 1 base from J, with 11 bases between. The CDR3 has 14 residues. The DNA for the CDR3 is TGTGCCAGCAGCCCAACAGGGTCATCCTACGAGCAGTACTTC. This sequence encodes CASSPTGSSYEQYF.

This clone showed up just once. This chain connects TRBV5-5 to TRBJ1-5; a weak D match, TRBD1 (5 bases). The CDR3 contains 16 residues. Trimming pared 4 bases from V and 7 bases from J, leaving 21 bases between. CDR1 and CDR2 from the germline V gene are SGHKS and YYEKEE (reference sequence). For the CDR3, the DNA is TGTGCCAGCAGCACGCAACCCCGCGGGGGTGGGCAGCCCCAGCATTTT. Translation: CASSTQPRGGGQPQHF.

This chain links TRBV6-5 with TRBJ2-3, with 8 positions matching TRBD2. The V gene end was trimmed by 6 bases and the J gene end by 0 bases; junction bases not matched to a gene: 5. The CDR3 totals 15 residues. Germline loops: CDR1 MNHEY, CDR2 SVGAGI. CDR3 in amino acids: CASRTSGSSTDTQYF. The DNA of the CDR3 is TGTGCCAGCAGAACTAGCGGATCTAGCACAGATACGCAGTATTTT.

CDR3 sequence reads: CASSFNGGDAQYF. DNA of the CDR3: TGTGCCAGCAGTTTTAACGGGGGTGATGCGCAGTATTTT. V usage is TRBV27 and J usage is TRBJ2-3; D is possibly TRBD2 (6 bases). The CDR3 is made up of 13 amino acids. Germline V CDR1 and CDR2: MNHEY, SMNVEV (reference sequence). Trimming cost V 3 bases and J 10 bases, with 14 bases left between them.

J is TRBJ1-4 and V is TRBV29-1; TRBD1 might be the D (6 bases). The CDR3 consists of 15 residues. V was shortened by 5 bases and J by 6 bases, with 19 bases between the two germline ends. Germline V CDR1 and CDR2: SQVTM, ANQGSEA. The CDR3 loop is CSVWSRGGRDEKLFF. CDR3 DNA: TGCAGCGTTTGGTCAAGGGGGGGGCGAGATGAAAAACTGTTTTTT.

CDR3 in amino acids: CASSLRQGAGMNTEAFF. In nucleotides, the CDR3 is TGTGCCAGCAGCTTGAGACAGGGGGCGGGTATGAACACTGAAGCTTTCTTT. The chain links TRBV28 to TRBJ1-1; 10 nucleotides match TRBD1. Germline V gene sequence: CDR1 MDHEN, CDR2 SYDVKM. J gave up 0 bases and V 6 bases, and 10 bases lay outside the gene matches. The CDR3 loop spans 17 amino acids.

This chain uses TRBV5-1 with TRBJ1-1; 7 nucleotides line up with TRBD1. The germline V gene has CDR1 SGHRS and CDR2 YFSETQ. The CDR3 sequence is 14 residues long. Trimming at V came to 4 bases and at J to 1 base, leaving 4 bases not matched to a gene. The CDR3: CASSPWTGNTEAFF. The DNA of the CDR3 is TGCGCCAGCAGCCCGTGGACAGGGAACACTGAAGCTTTCTTT.

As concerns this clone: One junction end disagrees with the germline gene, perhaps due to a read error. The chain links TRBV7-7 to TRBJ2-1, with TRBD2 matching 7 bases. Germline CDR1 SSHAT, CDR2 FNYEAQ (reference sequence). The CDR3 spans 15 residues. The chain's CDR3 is CASSLVGGFNNEQFF. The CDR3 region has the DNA TGTGCTAGCAGCTTAGTGGGAGGGTTCAACAATGAGCAGTTCTTC.

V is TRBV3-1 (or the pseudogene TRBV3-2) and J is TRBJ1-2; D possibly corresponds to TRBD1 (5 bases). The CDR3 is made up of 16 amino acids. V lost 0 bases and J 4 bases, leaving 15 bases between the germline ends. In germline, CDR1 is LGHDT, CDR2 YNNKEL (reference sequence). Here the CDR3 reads CASSQDGARRSYGYTF. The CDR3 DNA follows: TGTGCCAGCAGCCAAGATGGGGCCAGACGGAGCTATGGCTACACCTTC.

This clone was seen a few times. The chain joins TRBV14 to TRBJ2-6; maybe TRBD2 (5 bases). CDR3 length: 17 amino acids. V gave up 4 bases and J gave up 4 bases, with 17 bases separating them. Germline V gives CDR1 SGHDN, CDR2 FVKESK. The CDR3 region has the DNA TGTGCCAGCAGCCCCCCTAATTTCCTAGCCGGGGCCAACGTCCTGACTTTC. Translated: CASSPPNFLAGANVLTF.

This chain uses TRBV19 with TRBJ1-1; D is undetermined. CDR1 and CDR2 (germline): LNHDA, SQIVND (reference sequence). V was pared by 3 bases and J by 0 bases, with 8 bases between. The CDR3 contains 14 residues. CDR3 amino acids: CASSMREMNTEAFF. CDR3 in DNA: TGTGCCAGTAGTATGAGAGAAATGAACACTGAAGCTTTCTTT.

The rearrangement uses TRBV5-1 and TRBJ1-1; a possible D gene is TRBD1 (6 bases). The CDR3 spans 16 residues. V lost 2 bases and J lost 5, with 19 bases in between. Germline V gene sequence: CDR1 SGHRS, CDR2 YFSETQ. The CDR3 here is CASSFILQGGGTEAFF. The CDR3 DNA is TGCGCCAGCAGCTTCATCCTACAGGGTGGTGGGACTGAAGCTTTCTTT. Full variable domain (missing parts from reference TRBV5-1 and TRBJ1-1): KAGVTQTPRYLIKTRGQQVTLSCSPISGHRSVSWYQQTPGQGLQFLFEYFSETQRNKGNFPGRFSGRQFSNSRSEMNVSTLELGDSALYLCASSFILQGGGTEAFFGQGTRLTVV.

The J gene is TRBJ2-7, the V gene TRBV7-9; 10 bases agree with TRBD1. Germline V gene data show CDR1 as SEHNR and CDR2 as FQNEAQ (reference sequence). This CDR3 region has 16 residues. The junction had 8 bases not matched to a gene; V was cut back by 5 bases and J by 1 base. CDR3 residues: CASSTGTGAVSYEQYF. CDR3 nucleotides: TGTGCCAGCAGCACGGGGACAGGGGCGGTTTCCTACGAGCAGTACTTC.

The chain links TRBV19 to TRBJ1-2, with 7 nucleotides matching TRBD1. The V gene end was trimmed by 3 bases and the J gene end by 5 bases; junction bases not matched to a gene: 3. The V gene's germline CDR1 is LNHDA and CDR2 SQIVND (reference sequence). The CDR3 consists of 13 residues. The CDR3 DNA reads TGTGCCAGTAGTATCGGGACAGCTTATGGCTACACCTTC. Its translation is CASSIGTAYGYTF.